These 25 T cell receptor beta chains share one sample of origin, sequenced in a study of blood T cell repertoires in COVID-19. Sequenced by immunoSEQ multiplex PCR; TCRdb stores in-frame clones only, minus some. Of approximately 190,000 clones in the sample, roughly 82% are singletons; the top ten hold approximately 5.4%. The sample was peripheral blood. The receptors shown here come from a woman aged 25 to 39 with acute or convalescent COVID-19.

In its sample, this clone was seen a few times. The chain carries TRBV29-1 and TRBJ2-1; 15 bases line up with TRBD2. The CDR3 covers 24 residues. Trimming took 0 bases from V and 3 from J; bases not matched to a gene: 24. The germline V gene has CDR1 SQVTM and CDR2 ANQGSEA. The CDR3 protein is CSVEDPLTPGLAGGRRFLYNEQFF. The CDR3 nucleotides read TGCAGCGTTGAAGATCCCCTGACCCCTGGACTAGCGGGGGGGCGGCGGTTCCTCTACAATGAGCAGTTCTTC.

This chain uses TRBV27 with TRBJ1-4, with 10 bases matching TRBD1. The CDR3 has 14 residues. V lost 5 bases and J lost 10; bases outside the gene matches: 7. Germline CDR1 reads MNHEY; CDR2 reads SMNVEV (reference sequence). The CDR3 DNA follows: TGTGCCAGCAGTGCCGGACAGGGGGTGGGAAAACTGTTTTTT. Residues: CASSAGQGVGKLFF.

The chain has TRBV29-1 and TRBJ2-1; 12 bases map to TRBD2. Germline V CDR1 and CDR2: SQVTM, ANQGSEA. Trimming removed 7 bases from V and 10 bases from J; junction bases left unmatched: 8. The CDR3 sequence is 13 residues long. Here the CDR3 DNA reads TGCAGCGGGGGGACCGGGACTAGCGGGGAGCAGTTCTTC. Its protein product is CSGGTGTSGEQFF.

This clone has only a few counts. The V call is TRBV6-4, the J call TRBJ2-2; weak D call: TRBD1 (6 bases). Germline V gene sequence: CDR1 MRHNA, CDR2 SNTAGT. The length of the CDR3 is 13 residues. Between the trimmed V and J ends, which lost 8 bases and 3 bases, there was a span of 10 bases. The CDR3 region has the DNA TGTGCCAGCGCGAAGGGGGACACCGGGGAGCTGTTTTTT. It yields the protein CASAKGDTGELFF.

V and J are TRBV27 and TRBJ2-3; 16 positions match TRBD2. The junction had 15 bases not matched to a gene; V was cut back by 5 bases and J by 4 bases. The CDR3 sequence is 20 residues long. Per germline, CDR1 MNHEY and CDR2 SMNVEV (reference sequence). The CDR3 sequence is CASSPPRRQGLAGGADTQYF. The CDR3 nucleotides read TGTGCCAGCAGTCCACCGCGCCGTCAGGGACTAGCGGGAGGGGCAGATACGCAGTATTTT.

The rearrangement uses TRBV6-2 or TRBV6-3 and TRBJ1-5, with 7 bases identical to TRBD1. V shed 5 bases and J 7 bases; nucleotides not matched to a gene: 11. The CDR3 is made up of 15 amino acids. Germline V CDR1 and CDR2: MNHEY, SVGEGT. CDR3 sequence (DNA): TGTGCCAGCAGTCCAGGGGGATCGGGTTTCCAGCCCCAGCATTTT. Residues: CASSPGGSGFQPQHF.

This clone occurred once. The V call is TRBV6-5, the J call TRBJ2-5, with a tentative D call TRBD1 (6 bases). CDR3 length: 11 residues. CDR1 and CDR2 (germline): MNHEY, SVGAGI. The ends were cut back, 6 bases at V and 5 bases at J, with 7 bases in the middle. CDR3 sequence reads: CASSTGETQYF. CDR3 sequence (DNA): TGTGCCAGCAGCACAGGGGAGACCCAGTACTTC.

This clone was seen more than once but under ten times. Here the CDR3 DNA reads TGCGCCAGCGACCAGGACATTCCCCATTACCATGGCAATCAGCCCCAGCATTTT. It translates to CASDQDIPHYHGNQPQHF. The J gene is TRBJ1-5, the V gene TRBV23-1; perhaps TRBD1 as D (5 bases). TRBV23-1 is recorded as an ORF, its role being uncertain. Trimming cost V 8 bases and J 2 bases, with 25 bases left between them. The CDR3 is 18 residues long.

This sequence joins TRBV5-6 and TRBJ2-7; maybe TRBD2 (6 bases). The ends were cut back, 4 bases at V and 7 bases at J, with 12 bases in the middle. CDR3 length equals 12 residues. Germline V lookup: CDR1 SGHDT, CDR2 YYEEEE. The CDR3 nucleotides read TGTGCCAGCAGCATCGGACGGGGGGAGCAGTACTTC. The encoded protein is CASSIGRGEQYF.

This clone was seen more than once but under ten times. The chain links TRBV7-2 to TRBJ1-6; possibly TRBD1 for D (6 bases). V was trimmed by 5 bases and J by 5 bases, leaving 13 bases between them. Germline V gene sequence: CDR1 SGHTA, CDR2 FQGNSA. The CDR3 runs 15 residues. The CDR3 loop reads CASSPQGSHNSPLHF. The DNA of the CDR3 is TGTGCCAGCAGCCCGCAGGGGAGTCATAATTCACCCCTCCACTTT.

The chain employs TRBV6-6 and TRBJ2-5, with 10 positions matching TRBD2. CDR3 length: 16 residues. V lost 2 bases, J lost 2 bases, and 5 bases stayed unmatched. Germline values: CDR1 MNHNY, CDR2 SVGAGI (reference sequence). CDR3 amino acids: CASSYGKLAGQETQYF. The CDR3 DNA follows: TGTGCCAGCAGTTACGGTAAACTAGCGGGGCAAGAGACCCAGTACTTC.

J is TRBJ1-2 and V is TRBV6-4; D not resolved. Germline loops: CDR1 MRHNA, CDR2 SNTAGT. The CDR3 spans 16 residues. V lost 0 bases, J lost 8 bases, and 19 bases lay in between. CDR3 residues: CASSDSIEVGVDGYTF. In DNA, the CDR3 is TGTGCCAGCAGTGACTCGATAGAGGTCGGGGTGGACGGCTACACCTTC.

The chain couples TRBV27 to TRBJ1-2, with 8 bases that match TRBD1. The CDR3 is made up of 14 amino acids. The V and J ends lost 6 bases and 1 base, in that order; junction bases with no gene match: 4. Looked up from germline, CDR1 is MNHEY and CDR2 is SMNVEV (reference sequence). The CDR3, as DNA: TGTGCCAGCAGCGGACAGGGCCTTAACTATGGCTACACCTTC. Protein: CASSGQGLNYGYTF.

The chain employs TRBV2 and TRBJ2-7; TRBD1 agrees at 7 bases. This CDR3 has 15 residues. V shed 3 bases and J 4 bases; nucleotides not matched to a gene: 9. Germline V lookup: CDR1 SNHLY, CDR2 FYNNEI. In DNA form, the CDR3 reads TGTGCCAGCAGTGATTTCGGGACAGAAGTTTACGAGCAGTACTTC. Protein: CASSDFGTEVYEQYF.

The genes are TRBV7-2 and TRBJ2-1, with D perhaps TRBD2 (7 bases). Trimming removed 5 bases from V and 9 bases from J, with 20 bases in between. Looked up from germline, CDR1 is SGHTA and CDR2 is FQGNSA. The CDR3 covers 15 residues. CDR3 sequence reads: CASSNDRRGALEQFF. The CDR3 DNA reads TGTGCCAGCAGCAACGACCGTCGGGGGGCGCTTGAGCAGTTCTTC.

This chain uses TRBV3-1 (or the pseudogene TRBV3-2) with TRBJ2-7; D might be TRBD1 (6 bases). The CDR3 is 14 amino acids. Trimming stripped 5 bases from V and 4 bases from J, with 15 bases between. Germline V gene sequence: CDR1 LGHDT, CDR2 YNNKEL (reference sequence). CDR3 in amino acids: CASSKRTGRYEQYF. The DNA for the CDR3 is TGTGCCAGCAGCAAACGAACAGGGAGATACGAGCAGTACTTC.

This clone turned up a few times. For the CDR3, the DNA is TGTGCCAGCAGCTTAAGCGGTGGGGACAGGGAAGCTTTCTTT. Translated, it gives CASSLSGGDREAFF. This rearrangement joins TRBV7-3 to TRBJ1-1; 8 bases fit TRBD1. V was pared by 1 base and J by 8 bases, with 6 bases of the junction left unmatched. The CDR3 contains 14 residues. The germline V gene encodes CDR1 SGHTA and CDR2 FQGTGA.

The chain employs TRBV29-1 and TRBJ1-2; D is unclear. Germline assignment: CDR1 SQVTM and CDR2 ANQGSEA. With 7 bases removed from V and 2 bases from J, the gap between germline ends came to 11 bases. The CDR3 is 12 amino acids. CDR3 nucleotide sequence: TGCAGCGACAGAAGCCTCAACTATGGCTACACCTTC. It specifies CSDRSLNYGYTF.

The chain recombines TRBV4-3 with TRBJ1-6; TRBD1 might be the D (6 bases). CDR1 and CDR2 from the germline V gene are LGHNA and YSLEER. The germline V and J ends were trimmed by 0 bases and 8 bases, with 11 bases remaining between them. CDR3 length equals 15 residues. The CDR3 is CASSQEGGLDSPLHF. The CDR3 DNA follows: TGCGCCAGCAGCCAAGAAGGGGGTCTGGATTCACCCCTCCACTTT.

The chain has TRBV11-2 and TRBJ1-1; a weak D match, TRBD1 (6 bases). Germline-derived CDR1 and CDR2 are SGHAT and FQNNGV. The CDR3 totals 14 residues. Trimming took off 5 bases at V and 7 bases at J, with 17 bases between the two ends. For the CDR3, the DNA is TGTGCCAGCAGCCGAAGAGGGGGAACAGGTGAAGCTTTCTTT. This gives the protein CASSRRGGTGEAFF.

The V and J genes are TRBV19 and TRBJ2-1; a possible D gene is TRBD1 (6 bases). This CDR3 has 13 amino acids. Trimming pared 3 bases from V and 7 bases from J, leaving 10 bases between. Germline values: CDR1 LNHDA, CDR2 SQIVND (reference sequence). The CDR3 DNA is TGTGCCAGTAGTATTAAACAGGGTAATGAGCAGTTCTTC. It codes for CASSIKQGNEQFF.

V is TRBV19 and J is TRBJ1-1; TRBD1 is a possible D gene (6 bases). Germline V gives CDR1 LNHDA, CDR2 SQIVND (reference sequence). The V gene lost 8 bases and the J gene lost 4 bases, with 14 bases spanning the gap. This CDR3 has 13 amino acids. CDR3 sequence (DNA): TGTGCCAGTCAGCCCCGAGGGGGCACTGAAGCTTTCTTT. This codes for CASQPRGGTEAFF.

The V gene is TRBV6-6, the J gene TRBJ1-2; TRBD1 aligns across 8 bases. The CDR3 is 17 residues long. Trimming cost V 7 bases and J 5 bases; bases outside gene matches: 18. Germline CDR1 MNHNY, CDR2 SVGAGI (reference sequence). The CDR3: CASTGSLVRQGWYGYTF. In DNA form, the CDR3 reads TGTGCCAGCACTGGATCACTAGTCCGACAGGGGTGGTATGGCTACACCTTC.

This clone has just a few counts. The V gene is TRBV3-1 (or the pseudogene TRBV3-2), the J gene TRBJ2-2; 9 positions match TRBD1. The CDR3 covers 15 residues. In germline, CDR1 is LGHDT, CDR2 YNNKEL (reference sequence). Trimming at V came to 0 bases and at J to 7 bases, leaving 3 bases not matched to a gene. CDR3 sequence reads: CASSQEGQGNGELFF. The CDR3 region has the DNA TGTGCCAGCAGCCAAGAGGGACAGGGTAACGGGGAGCTGTTTTTT.

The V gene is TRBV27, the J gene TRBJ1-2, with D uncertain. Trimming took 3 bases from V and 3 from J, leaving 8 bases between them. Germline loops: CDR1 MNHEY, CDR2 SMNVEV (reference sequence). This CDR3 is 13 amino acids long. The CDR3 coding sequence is TGTGCCAGCAGTTTTGGGCAGGACTATGGCTACACCTTC. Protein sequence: CASSFGQDYGYTF.